The 32 T cell receptor beta chains in this list originate from one sample, sequenced in a study of vaccination effects on CD4 cells after COVID-19. The antigens for these receptors are not known. When around ten days of culture had elapsed, CD4+ T cells were isolated. Generated by immunoSEQ multiplex PCR, the TCRdb table keeps only in-frame clones and is missing some. The sample contains 70,000 or so clones, approximately 80% of which appear only once. The sample consisted of CD4+ T cells from PBMCs cultured without peptide, taken before COVID-19 vaccination. Every receptor here comes from a human donor who received a COVID-19 vaccine.

The chain recombines TRBV27 with TRBJ1-1; D uncertain. Trimming left V 6 bases short and J 2 bases short, with 13 bases between. CDR1 and CDR2 (germline): MNHEY, SMNVEV (reference sequence). CDR3 length: 14 amino acids. The CDR3 is CASRLGNFNTEAFF. CDR3 in DNA: TGTGCCAGCAGACTTGGAAATTTCAACACTGAAGCTTTCTTT.

V is TRBV14 and J is TRBJ2-1; D may match TRBD1 or TRBD2 (5 bases each). Germline assignment: CDR1 SGHDN and CDR2 FVKESK. V was pared by 4 bases and J by 4 bases, with 11 bases between. The CDR3 length is 14 residues. The CDR3 DNA reads as TGTGCCAGCAGCCTAGCGAGGGGATACAATGAGCAGTTCTTC. Translating gives CASSLARGYNEQFF.

The chain carries TRBV4-1 and TRBJ1-2; 9 bases agree with TRBD1. With 2 bases clipped from V and 6 bases from J, the junction kept 7 bases outside the gene matches. The CDR3 loop spans 15 amino acids. Germline CDR1 is MGHRA and CDR2 is YSYEKL. Written as DNA, the CDR3 is TGCGCCAGCAGCCAAAGGACCGGGACAGGGAATGGCTACACCTTC. Translating gives CASSQRTGTGNGYTF.

The rearrangement uses TRBV18 and TRBJ2-3; weak D call: TRBD2 (6 bases). CDR3 length equals 19 residues. V was trimmed by 1 base and J by 4 bases, leaving 24 bases between them. Germline values: CDR1 KGHSH, CDR2 LQKENI. CDR3: CASSPLQSTARGGADTQYF. In DNA form, the CDR3 reads TGTGCCAGCTCACCACTCCAGTCGACTGCGCGGGGTGGTGCAGATACGCAGTATTTT. The full variable domain, in which reference TRBV18 and TRBJ2-3 provide the parts outside the CDR3, is NAGVMQNPRHLVRRRGQEARLRCSPMKGHSHVYWYRQLPEEGLKFMVYLQKENIIDESGMPKERFSAEFPKEGPSILRIQQVVRGDSAAYFCASSPLQSTARGGADTQYFGPGTRLTVL.

This clone was found many times. This chain joins TRBV3-1 (or the pseudogene TRBV3-2) and TRBJ2-1; 11 nucleotides align to TRBD2. This CDR3 comprises 15 residues. V lost 5 bases, J lost 8 bases, and 8 bases stayed unmatched. Germline V gives CDR1 LGHDT, CDR2 YNNKEL (reference sequence). The CDR3 protein is CASSIAGGRRDEQFF. For the CDR3, the DNA is TGTGCCAGCAGCATAGCGGGGGGGCGTCGCGATGAGCAGTTCTTC.

This chain uses TRBV10-1 with TRBJ2-1; 8 bases are shared with TRBD1. The J segment lost 3 bases and the V segment lost 5 bases, leaving 12 bases of the junction unmatched. Germline V gene lookup returns CDR1 WNHNN and CDR2 SYGVQD (reference sequence). CDR3 length: 17 residues. The DNA for the CDR3 is TGCGCCAGCAGTCGATCCGCGGGACAGGTCATCTACAATGAGCAGTTCTTC. Translated: CASSRSAGQVIYNEQFF.

J is TRBJ1-1 and V is TRBV5-1; 7 bases map to TRBD1. The trim removed 7 bases at V and 4 bases at J, leaving 16 bases unmatched. CDR1 and CDR2 from the germline V gene are SGHRS and YFSETQ. This CDR3 region has 16 residues. The CDR3 here is CASRVRGGEGTTEAFF. The CDR3 region has the DNA TGCGCCAGCCGGGTAAGAGGGGGCGAGGGCACCACTGAAGCTTTCTTT.

The chain couples TRBV7-2 to TRBJ1-2; 8 bases map to TRBD1. Losses at the gene ends were 2 bases for V and 6 bases for J; bases not matched to a gene: 8. CDR3 size: 15 residues. Germline CDR1 and CDR2: SGHTA and FQGNSA. CDR3 DNA sequence: TGTGCCAGCAGCTTATACGGACAGGGACTAGATGGCTACACCTTC. Translation: CASSLYGQGLDGYTF.

The rearrangement links TRBV5-6 to TRBJ2-7; D is undetermined. This CDR3 region has 13 residues. V was clipped by 0 bases and J by 2 bases, with 6 bases between them. Germline values: CDR1 SGHDT, CDR2 YYEEEE. The CDR3 here is CASSLGFAYEQYV. The CDR3 DNA reads as TGTGCCAGCAGCTTGGGTTTTGCCTACGAGCAGTACGTC.

The J gene is TRBJ1-3, the V gene TRBV15; 7 bases match TRBD1. CDR1 and CDR2 from the germline V gene are LNHNV and YYDKDF (reference sequence). The CDR3 is made up of 16 amino acids. After removal of 0 bases from V and 1 base from J, the junction contained 3 bases not matched to a gene. The CDR3 protein is CATSREQGKSGNTIYF. In DNA, the CDR3 is TGTGCCACCAGCAGAGAACAGGGGAAATCTGGAAACACCATATATTTT.

The CDR3 nucleotides read TGTGCCAGCAGCCGGACTAGCGGGGGGGCCACAGATACGCAGTATTTT. Protein product: CASSRTSGGATDTQYF. The chain is built from TRBV4-2 and TRBJ2-3; TRBD2 aligns across 15 bases. CDR1 LGHNA and CDR2 YNFKEQ come from the germline V gene. V shed 4 bases, J shed 2 bases, and the junction held 1 base outside the gene matches. The CDR3 is made up of 16 amino acids.

A single count supports this clone. The chain combines TRBV5-1 with TRBJ1-1; a weak D match, TRBD1 (6 bases). The germline gives CDR1 SGHRS, CDR2 YFSETQ. The CDR3 extends over 14 amino acids. With 1 base removed from V and 5 bases from J, the gap between germline ends came to 12 bases. The CDR3 nucleotides read TGCGCCAGCAGCTTGTTTCGGGGGCAAACTGAAGCTTTCTTT. The encoded protein is CASSLFRGQTEAFF.

This rearrangement joins TRBV7-2 to TRBJ2-5, with D perhaps matching TRBD1 (5 bases). V lost 3 bases and J 1 base, leaving 15 bases between the germline ends. The CDR3 spans 16 residues. Germline V lookup: CDR1 SGHTA, CDR2 FQGNSA. The CDR3 loop reads CASSFYRFERQETQYF. The CDR3 DNA follows: TGTGCCAGCAGCTTCTACAGGTTTGAGCGCCAAGAGACCCAGTACTTC.

The rearrangement uses TRBV11-2 and TRBJ2-5; TRBD1 matches at 8 bases. The CDR3 spans 16 residues. Germline trimming cut 1 base from V and 4 bases from J; bases unmatched to any gene: 8. Per germline, CDR1 SGHAT and CDR2 FQNNGV. DNA for the CDR3: TGTGCCAGCAGCTTAGCCGGACAGGGCCCCCCAGAGACCCAGTACTTC. Protein product: CASSLAGQGPPETQYF.

The chain is built from TRBV5-1 and TRBJ2-1; 9 positions match TRBD2. Germline V gives CDR1 SGHRS, CDR2 YFSETQ. V shed 4 bases, J shed 4 bases, and the junction held 6 bases outside the gene matches. This CDR3 comprises 15 residues. The CDR3 loop is CASSAGLAEYNEQFF. The CDR3 DNA sequence: TGCGCCAGCAGCGCGGGACTAGCAGAGTACAATGAGCAGTTCTTC.

The sample holds a few counts of this clone. The chain carries TRBV28 and TRBJ1-6; 9 positions match TRBD1. Germline CDR1 is MDHEN and CDR2 is SYDVKM. The V segment lost 5 bases and the J segment 3 bases; nucleotides outside the gene matches: 2. This CDR3 is 15 amino acids long. As DNA, the CDR3 is TGTGCCAGCAGTCAGACAGGGGGCTATAATTCACCCCTCCACTTT. The encoded protein is CASSQTGGYNSPLHF.

This clone was seen a handful of times. This sequence joins TRBV7-9 and TRBJ2-3; 9 bases agree with TRBD2. After removal of 5 bases from V and 1 base from J, the junction contained 7 bases not matched to a gene. Germline V gives CDR1 SEHNR, CDR2 FQNEAQ (reference sequence). The CDR3 sequence is 16 residues long. The CDR3 coding sequence is TGTGCCAGCAGCGTTGGGGCGGGGGGGCGCACAGATACGCAGTATTTT. Translation gives CASSVGAGGRTDTQYF.

This rearrangement joins TRBV5-1 to TRBJ2-5; 11 bases are shared with TRBD1. With 0 bases clipped from V and 0 bases from J, the junction kept 1 base outside the gene matches. The CDR3 has 16 amino acids. The germline V gene has CDR1 SGHRS and CDR2 YFSETQ. Here the CDR3 reads CASSLGDRGYQETQYF. DNA for the CDR3: TGCGCCAGCAGCTTGGGGGACAGGGGGTACCAAGAGACCCAGTACTTC.

V usage is TRBV7-2 and J usage is TRBJ2-5, with D unresolved. Trimming took 0 bases from V and 5 from J, leaving 16 bases between them. The CDR3 runs to 16 residues. Per germline, CDR1 SGHTA and CDR2 FQGNSA. The chain's CDR3 is CASSLAGVVVGETQYF. The CDR3 DNA reads as TGTGCCAGCAGCTTAGCGGGCGTGGTGGTGGGGGAGACCCAGTACTTC.

This chain joins TRBV5-1 and TRBJ2-1, with 12 nucleotides matching TRBD2. The germline CDR1 and CDR2 sequences are SGHRS and YFSETQ. Germline trimming cut 0 bases from V and 4 bases from J; bases unmatched to any gene: 5. The CDR3 runs 17 residues. The CDR3: CASSLELAGGKYNEQFF. The CDR3 region has the DNA TGCGCCAGCAGCTTGGAGCTAGCGGGGGGGAAGTACAATGAGCAGTTCTTC.

The chain is built from TRBV19 and TRBJ1-2; TRBD1 might be the D (5 bases). This CDR3 is built from 14 residues. V was clipped by 3 bases and J by 4 bases, with 12 bases between them. CDR1 LNHDA and CDR2 SQIVND come from the germline V gene (reference sequence). DNA for the CDR3: TGTGCCAGTAGTATGGTTTCTCAGGGCTATGGCTACACCTTC. It specifies CASSMVSQGYGYTF.

The chain is built from TRBV6-6 and TRBJ1-2; no firm D call. The CDR3 loop spans 10 amino acids. Germline assignment: CDR1 MNHNY and CDR2 SVGAGI (reference sequence). Trimming removed 2 bases from V and 11 bases from J, with 6 bases in between. The CDR3 DNA reads TGTGCCAGCAGTTACAATTTTTACACCTTC. The encoded protein is CASSYNFYTF.

The chain recombines TRBV7-2 with TRBJ1-6; no clear D. Between the trimmed V and J ends, which lost 5 bases and 7 bases, there was a span of 15 bases. Per the germline V gene, CDR1 is SGHTA and CDR2 is FQGNSA. This CDR3 has 15 residues. This CDR3 is CASSPKTYSNSPLHF. For the CDR3, the DNA is TGTGCCAGCAGCCCAAAGACATATTCAAATTCACCCCTCCACTTT.

The count of this clone is one. This sequence joins TRBV19 and TRBJ2-6; D ambiguous. The germline CDR1 and CDR2 sequences are LNHDA and SQIVND (reference sequence). Trimming took off 3 bases at V and 1 base at J, with 7 bases between the two ends. The length of the CDR3 is 15 residues. This CDR3 is CASSIMGSGANVLTF. The CDR3 coding sequence is TGTGCCAGTAGTATTATGGGGTCTGGGGCCAACGTCCTGACTTTC.

The chain uses TRBV12-3 or TRBV12-4 and TRBJ1-2, with a weak D call TRBD1 (5 bases). Between the trimmed V and J ends, which lost 6 bases and 9 bases, there was a span of 17 bases. This CDR3 spans 13 amino acids. CDR3 coding DNA: TGTGCCAGCAGCCGGGCTGGGGGGACTAGCTACACCTTC. Residues: CASSRAGGTSYTF.

This clone was seen a few times. In DNA form, the CDR3 reads TGCAGCGTCAACGTCCAAGGTAGCACAGATACGCAGTATTTT. Protein product: CSVNVQGSTDTQYF. The chain couples TRBV29-1 to TRBJ2-3, with D uncertain. This CDR3 has 14 amino acids. V was shortened by 6 bases and J by 0 bases, with 13 bases between the two germline ends. Per germline, CDR1 SQVTM and CDR2 ANQGSEA.

This clone was seen a single time. The genes are TRBV6-5 and TRBJ2-3; 8 bases are shared with TRBD2. V shed 4 bases, J shed 2 bases, and the junction held 5 bases outside the gene matches. This CDR3 region has 15 residues. CDR1 is MNHEY and CDR2 is SVGAGI in the germline V gene. The DNA for the CDR3 is TGTGCCAGCAGTTCGGGGGGGCGCCCCACAGATACGCAGTATTTT. This sequence encodes CASSSGGRPTDTQYF.

The chain has TRBV12-3 or TRBV12-4 and TRBJ1-5; no clear D gene. Between the trimmed V and J ends, which lost 5 bases and 7 bases, there was a span of 12 bases. This CDR3 spans 13 amino acids. The CDR3 DNA sequence: TGTGCCAGCAGTCTAATGGCGAGGCAGCCCCAGCATTTT. Encoded protein: CASSLMARQPQHF.

The V gene is TRBV11-2, the J gene TRBJ1-5; D perhaps matches TRBD1 (6 bases). Germline CDR1 reads SGHAT; CDR2 reads FQNNGV. The CDR3 spans 13 residues. V was shortened by 5 bases and J by 10 bases, with 15 bases between the two germline ends. CDR3: CASSPNRDRPQHF. The CDR3 DNA reads TGTGCCAGCAGCCCCAACAGGGATCGACCCCAGCATTTT.

The chain employs TRBV6-2 or TRBV6-3 and TRBJ2-1, with D maybe TRBD1 (6 bases). This CDR3 contains 16 residues. Germline loops: CDR1 MNHEY, CDR2 SVGEGT. V lost 5 bases and J lost 0, with 14 bases in between. CDR3 in amino acids: CASSPGTTSSYNEQFF. The CDR3 DNA reads TGTGCCAGCAGTCCCGGGACAACGAGCTCCTACAATGAGCAGTTCTTC.

The chain carries TRBV7-2 and TRBJ1-5; possibly TRBD1 for D (6 bases). In germline, CDR1 is SGHTA, CDR2 FQGNSA. Trimming pared 5 bases from V and 1 base from J, leaving 6 bases between. The CDR3 spans 13 residues. The CDR3: CASSGQSNQPQHF. For the CDR3, the DNA is TGTGCCAGCAGCGGACAGAGCAATCAGCCCCAGCATTTT.

J is TRBJ1-6 and V is TRBV6-6; D gene ambiguous. The V gene's germline CDR1 is MNHNY and CDR2 SVGAGI (reference sequence). This CDR3 contains 12 residues. Trimming took 7 bases from V and 5 from J, leaving 6 bases between them. CDR3 DNA sequence: TGTGCCAGCAACCTAGATAATTCACCCCTCCACTTT. Its protein is CASNLDNSPLHF.